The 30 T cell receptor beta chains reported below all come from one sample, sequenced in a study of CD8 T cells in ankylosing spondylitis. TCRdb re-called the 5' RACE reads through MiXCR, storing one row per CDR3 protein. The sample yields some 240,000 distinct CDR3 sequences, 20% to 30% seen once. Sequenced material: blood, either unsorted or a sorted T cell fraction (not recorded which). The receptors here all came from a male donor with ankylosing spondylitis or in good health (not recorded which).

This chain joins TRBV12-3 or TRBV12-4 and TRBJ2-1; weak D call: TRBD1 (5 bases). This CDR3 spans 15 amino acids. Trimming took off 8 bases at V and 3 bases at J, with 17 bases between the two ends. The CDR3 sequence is CASVDGAGDYNEQFF. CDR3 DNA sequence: TGTGCCAGCGTTGATGGGGCAGGTGACTACAATGAGCAGTTCTTC.

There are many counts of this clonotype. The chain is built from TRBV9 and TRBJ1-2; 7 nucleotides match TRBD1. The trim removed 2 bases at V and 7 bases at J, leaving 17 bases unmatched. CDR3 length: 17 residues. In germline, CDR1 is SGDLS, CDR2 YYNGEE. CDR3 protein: CASSVSSRGQRVRGYTF. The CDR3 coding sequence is TGTGCCAGCAGCGTTTCTAGTCGGGGACAGCGGGTTCGTGGCTACACCTTC.

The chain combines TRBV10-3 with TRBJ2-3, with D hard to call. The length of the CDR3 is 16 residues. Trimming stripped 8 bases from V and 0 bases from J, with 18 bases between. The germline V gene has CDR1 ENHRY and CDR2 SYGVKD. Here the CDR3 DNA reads TGTGCCATCTCGGGTGGGCAGTGGCAGAGCACAGATACGCAGTATTTT. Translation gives CAISGGQWQSTDTQYF.

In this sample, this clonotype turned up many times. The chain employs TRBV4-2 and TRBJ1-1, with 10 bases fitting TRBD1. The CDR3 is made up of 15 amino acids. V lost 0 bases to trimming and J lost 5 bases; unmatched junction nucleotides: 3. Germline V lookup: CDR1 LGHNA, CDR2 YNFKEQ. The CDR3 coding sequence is TGTGCCAGCAGCCAAGATGACAGGGGGCGGACTGAAGCTTTCTTT. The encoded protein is CASSQDDRGRTEAFF.

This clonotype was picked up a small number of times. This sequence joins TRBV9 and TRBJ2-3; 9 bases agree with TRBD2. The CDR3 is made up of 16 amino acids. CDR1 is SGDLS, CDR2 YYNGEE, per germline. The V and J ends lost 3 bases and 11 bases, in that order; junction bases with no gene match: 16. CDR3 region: CASSEGSSGAPLRQYF. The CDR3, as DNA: TGTGCCAGCAGCGAGGGATCTAGCGGGGCCCCATTGCGGCAGTATTTT. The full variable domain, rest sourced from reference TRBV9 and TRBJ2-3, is DSGVTQTPKHLITATGQRVTLRCSPRSGDLSVYWYQQSLDQGLQFLIQYYNGEERAKGNILERFSAQQFPDLHSELNLSSLELGDSALYFCASSEGSSGAPLRQYFGPGTRLTVL.

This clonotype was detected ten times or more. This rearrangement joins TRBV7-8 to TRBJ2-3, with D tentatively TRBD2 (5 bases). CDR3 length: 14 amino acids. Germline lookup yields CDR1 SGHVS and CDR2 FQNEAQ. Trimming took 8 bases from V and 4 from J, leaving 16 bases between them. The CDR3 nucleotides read TGTGCCAGCGGCTGGCGGGCGAGTCCAGATACGCAGTATTTT. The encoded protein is CASGWRASPDTQYF.

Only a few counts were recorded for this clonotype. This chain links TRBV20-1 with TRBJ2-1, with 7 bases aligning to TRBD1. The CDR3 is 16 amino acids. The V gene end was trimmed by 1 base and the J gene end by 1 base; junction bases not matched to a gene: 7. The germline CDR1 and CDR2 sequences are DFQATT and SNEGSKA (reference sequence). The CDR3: CSARGRDSKSYNEQFF. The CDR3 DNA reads TGCAGTGCTAGAGGCCGGGACAGCAAATCCTACAATGAGCAGTTCTTC.

DNA of the CDR3: TGTGCCAGCAGCCAAAGGTCCGGGGGCAAAGGAACCGGGGAGCTGTTTTTT. It is translated as CASSQRSGGKGTGELFF. The chain is built from TRBV3-1 and TRBJ2-2; D assignment may be TRBD1 or TRBD2 (6 bases each). Germline loops: CDR1 LGHDT, CDR2 YNNKEL (reference sequence). The CDR3 length is 17 residues. V gave up 2 bases and J gave up 5 bases, with 18 bases separating them.

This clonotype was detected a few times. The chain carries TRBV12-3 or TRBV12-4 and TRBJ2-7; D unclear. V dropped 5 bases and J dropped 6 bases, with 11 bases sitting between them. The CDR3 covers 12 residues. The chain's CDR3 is CASSHPPVEQYF. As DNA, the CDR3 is TGTGCCAGCAGTCACCCGCCCGTCGAGCAGTACTTC.

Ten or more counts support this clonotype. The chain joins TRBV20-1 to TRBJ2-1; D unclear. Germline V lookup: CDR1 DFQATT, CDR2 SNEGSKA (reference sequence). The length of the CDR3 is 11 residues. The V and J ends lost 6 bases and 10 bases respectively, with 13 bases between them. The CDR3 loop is CSARSGPEQFF. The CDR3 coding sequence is TGCAGTGCCAGGTCGGGCCCCGAGCAGTTCTTC.

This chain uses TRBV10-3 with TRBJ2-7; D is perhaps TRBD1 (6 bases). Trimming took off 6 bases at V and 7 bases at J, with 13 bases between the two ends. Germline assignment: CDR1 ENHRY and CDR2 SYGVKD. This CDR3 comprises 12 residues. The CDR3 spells CAIRARGDEQYF. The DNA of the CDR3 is TGTGCCATCAGGGCCAGGGGAGATGAGCAGTACTTC.

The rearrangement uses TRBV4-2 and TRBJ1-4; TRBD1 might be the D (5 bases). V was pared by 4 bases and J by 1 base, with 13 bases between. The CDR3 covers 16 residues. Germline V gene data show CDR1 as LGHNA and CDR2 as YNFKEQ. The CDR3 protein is CASSPKGGGTNEKLFF. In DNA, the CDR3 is TGTGCCAGCAGCCCGAAGGGTGGGGGAACTAATGAAAAACTGTTTTTT.

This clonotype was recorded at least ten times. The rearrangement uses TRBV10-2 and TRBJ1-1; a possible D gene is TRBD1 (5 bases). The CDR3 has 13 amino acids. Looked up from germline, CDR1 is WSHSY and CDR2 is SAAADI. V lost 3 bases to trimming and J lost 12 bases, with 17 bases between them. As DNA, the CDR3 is TGCGCCAGCAGTGACCAGGGACGGGCTCAGCCTTTCTTT. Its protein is CASSDQGRAQPFF.

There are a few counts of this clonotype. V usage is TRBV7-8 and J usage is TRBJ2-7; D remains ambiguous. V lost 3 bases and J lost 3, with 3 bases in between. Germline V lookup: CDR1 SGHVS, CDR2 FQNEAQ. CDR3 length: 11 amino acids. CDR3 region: CASSFLYEQYF. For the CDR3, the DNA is TGTGCCAGCAGCTTTCTCTACGAGCAGTACTTC.

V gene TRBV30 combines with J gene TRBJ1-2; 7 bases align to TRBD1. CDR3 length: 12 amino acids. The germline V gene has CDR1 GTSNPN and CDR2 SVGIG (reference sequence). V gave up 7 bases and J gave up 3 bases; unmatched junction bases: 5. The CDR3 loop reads CASTGDHYGYTF. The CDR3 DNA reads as TGTGCCTCAACAGGGGACCACTATGGCTACACCTTC.

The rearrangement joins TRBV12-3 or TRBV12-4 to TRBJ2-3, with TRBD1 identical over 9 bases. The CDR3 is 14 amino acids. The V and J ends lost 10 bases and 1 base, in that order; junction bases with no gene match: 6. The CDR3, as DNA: TGTGCCACACGGGGGGACAGGGGCACAGATACGCAGTATTTT. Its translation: CATRGDRGTDTQYF.

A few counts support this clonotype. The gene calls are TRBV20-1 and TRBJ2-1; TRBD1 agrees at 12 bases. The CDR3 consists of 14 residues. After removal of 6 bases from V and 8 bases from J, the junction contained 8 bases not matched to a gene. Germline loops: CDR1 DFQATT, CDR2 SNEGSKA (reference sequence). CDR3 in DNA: TGCAGTGCGCTCGTGGGACAGGGGGCATATGAGCAGTTCTTC. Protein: CSALVGQGAYEQFF.

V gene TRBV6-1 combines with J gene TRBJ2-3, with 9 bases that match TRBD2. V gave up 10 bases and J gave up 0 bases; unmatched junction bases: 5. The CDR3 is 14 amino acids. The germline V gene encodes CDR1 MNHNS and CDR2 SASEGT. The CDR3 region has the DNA TGTGCCACGACGACTAGCGGAAGCACAGATACGCAGTATTTT. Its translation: CATTTSGSTDTQYF.

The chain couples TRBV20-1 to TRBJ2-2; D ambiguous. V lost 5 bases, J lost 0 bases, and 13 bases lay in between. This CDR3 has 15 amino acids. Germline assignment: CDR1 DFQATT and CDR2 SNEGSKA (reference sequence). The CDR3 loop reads CSALVDTPNTGELFF. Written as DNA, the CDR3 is TGCAGTGCTCTGGTCGACACCCCGAACACCGGGGAGCTGTTTTTT.

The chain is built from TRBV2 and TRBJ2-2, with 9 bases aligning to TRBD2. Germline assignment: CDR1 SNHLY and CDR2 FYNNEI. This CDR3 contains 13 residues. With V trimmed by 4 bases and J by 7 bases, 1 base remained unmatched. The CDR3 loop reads CASSASGVGELFF. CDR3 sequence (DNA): TGTGCCAGCAGTGCTAGCGGGGTCGGGGAGCTGTTTTTT.

CDR3 sequence (DNA): TGTGCCAGCAGCCAAGATCGCCCGTTCTCCGGGGAGCTGTTTTTT. The encoded protein is CASSQDRPFSGELFF. The rearrangement joins TRBV4-2 to TRBJ2-2, with D uncertain. The CDR3 has 15 residues. Trimming took 0 bases from V and 6 from J, leaving 11 bases between them. Germline V gene data show CDR1 as LGHNA and CDR2 as YNFKEQ.

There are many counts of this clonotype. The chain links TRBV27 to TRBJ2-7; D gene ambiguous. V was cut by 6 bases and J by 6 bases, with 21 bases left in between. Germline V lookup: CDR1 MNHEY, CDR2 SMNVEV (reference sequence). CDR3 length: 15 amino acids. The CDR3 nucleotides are TGTGCCAGCAGCCTTACCCGATTAGGCCCCGGCGAGCAGTACTTC. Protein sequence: CASSLTRLGPGEQYF.

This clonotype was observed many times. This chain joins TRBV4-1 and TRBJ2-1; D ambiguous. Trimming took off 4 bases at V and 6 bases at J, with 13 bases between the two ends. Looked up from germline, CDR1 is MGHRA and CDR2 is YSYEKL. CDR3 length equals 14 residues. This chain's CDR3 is CASSLRISSNEQFF. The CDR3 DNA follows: TGCGCCAGCAGCCTCAGGATCTCGTCCAATGAGCAGTTCTTC.

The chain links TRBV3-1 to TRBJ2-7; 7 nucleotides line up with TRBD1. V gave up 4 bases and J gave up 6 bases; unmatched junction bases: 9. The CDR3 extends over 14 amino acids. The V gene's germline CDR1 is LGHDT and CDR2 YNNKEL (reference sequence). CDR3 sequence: CASSPTGDRGEQYF. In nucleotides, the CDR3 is TGTGCCAGCAGCCCTACCGGGGACAGAGGCGAGCAGTACTTC.

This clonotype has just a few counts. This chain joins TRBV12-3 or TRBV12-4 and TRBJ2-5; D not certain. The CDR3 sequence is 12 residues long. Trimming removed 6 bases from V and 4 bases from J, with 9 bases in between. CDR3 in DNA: TGTGCCAGCAGCAAAGGAAGAGAGACCCAGTACTTC. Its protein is CASSKGRETQYF.

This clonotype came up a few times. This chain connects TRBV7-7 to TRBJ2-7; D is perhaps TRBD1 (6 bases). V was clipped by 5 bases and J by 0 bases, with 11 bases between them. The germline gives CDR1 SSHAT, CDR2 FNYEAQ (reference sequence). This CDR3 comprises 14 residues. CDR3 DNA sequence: TGTGCCAGCAGCCCAGGGGAAGGCTCCTACGAGCAGTACTTC. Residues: CASSPGEGSYEQYF.

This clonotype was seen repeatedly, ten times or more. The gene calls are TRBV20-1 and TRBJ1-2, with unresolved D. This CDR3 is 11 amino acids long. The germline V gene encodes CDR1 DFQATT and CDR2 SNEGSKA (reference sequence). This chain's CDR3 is CSAPGGSGYTF. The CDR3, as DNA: TGCAGCGCACCCGGAGGGTCTGGCTACACCTTC.

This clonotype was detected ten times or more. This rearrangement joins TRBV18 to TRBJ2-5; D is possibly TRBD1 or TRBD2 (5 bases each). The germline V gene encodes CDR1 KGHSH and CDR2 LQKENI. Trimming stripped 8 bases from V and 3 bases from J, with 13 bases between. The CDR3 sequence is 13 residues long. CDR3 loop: CASLGPTEETQYF. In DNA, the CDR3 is TGTGCCAGCCTGGGACCTACCGAAGAGACCCAGTACTTC.

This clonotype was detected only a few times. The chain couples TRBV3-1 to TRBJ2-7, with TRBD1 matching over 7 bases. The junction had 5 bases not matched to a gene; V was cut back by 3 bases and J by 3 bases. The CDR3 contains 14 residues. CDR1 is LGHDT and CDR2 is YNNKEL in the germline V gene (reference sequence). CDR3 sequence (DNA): TGTGCCAGCAGCCACGCGGCAGGGGGCTACGAGCAGTACTTC. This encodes CASSHAAGGYEQYF.

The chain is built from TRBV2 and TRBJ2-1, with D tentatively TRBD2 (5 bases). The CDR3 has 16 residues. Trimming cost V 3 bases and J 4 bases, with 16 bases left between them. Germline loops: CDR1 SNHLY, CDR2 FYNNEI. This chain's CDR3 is CASSDGRWAGYNEQFF. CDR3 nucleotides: TGTGCCAGCAGTGACGGGCGATGGGCGGGTTACAATGAGCAGTTCTTC.